The rows below give T cell receptor beta chains drawn from one sample of a study of cytomegalovirus exposure and HLA in healthy donors. Using immunoSEQ multiplex PCR, the repertoire was profiled, and TCRdb retains in-frame clones only, with some absent. The sample records 150,000 or so clones, about 86% being singletons. Specimen: PBMCs. These receptors were obtained from a woman under 30 in good health and CMV-seronegative. The CDR3 runs from the conserved cysteine through the conserved F or W. Each record gives: CDR3 protein, CDR3 DNA, D gene, V gene, clone size, J gene. A D gene is named only where the DNA matches it firmly. Clone size appears in some rows only: once, few, many, or a class for an expanded clone.

CASSSSGGNTEAFF,TGCGCCAGCAGCTCTTCAGGTGGGAACACTGAAGCTTTCTTT,NA,TRBV5-1,NA,TRBJ1-1
CASSLAGTGVEAFF,TGTGCCAGCAGTTTGGCAGGAACAGGGGTCGAAGCTTTCTTT,TRBD1,TRBV27,few,TRBJ1-1
CASRPTGGVKNEKLFF,TGTGCCAGCAGACCGACAGGGGGCGTAAAAAATGAAAAACTGTTTTTT,TRBD1,TRBV27,NA,TRBJ1-4
CARGSGRAYNEQFF,TGTGCCAGGGGAAGCGGGAGGGCCTACAATGAGCAGTTCTTC,TRBD2,TRBV5-3,NA,TRBJ2-1
CASSGGPGLTDTQYF,TGTGCCAGCAGCGGTGGACCAGGGTTGACAGATACGCAGTATTTT,NA,TRBV4-2,NA,TRBJ2-3
CASSLDGSSGANVLTF,TGTGCCAGCAGCTTGGACGGGAGCTCTGGGGCCAACGTCCTGACTTTC,NA,TRBV5-4,few,TRBJ2-6
CASTHPNHYGYTF,TGTGCCAGTACACACCCGAACCACTATGGCTACACCTTC,NA,TRBV5-8,NA,TRBJ1-2
CASSPPSGRLVDRYEQYF,TGTGCCAGCAGCCCCCCTAGCGGGAGATTGGTCGACCGCTACGAGCAGTACTTC,TRBD2,TRBV11-1,NA,TRBJ2-7
CASSFSRTVTGELFF,TGTGCCAGCAGTTTCTCCAGGACAGTAACCGGGGAGCTGTTTTTT,NA,TRBV28,NA,TRBJ2-2
CASSYQGALDTQYF,TGTGCCAGCAGTTACCAGGGGGCTTTAGATACGCAGTATTTT,TRBD1,TRBV6-5,NA,TRBJ2-3
CASSQQTGGYANTGELFF,TGTGCCAGCTCACAACAGACAGGGGGTTACGCGAACACCGGGGAGCTGTTTTTT,TRBD1,TRBV18,NA,TRBJ2-2
CASSPFLTDTQYF,TGTGCCAGCAGCCCCTTCCTCACAGATACGCAGTATTTT,NA,TRBV13,NA,TRBJ2-3
CASSHIWREVNTGELFF,TGTGCCAGCAGCCATATTTGGAGGGAGGTTAACACCGGGGAGCTGTTTTTT,NA,TRBV4-2,NA,TRBJ2-2
CASSTNEGNTEAFF,TGTGCCAGCAGTACCAACGAGGGAAACACTGAAGCTTTCTTT,NA,TRBV6-5,NA,TRBJ1-1